Below, 3 T cell receptor beta chains from the same sample are listed, as sequenced in a study of control samples from healthy donors and cancer patients. Assay: immunoSEQ multiplex PCR; the TCRdb copy retains only in-frame clones and omits some. The top ten clones hold about 5% of a sample with about 60,000 clones, about 82% of them seen once. The material sequenced was blood. The receptors here all came from a man between 40 and 49 years old in good health.

This clone was observed once. The chain recombines TRBV5-1 with TRBJ2-5; D uncertain. V gave up 7 bases and J gave up 4 bases, with 14 bases separating them. The CDR3 totals 13 residues. In germline, CDR1 is SGHRS, CDR2 YFSETQ. CDR3 DNA: TGCGCCAGCGCCAGGCAGTTCCGAGAGACCCAGTACTTC. Translation: CASARQFRETQYF.

This clone was observed a single time. The chain has TRBV5-6 and TRBJ1-2; D is unresolved. Trimming cost V 5 bases and J 4 bases, with 18 bases left between them. Germline lookup yields CDR1 SGHDT and CDR2 YYEEEE. The CDR3 spans 15 residues. The chain's CDR3 is CASRYRPTSPYGYTF. CDR3 bases: TGTGCCAGCAGGTATCGGCCAACCTCACCCTATGGCTACACCTTC.

V usage is TRBV29-1 and J usage is TRBJ1-3; 9 positions match TRBD1. The CDR3 extends over 15 amino acids. Germline CDR1 and CDR2: SQVTM and ANQGSEA. Trimming cost V 6 bases and J 3 bases; bases outside gene matches: 9. This chain's CDR3 is CSVQGTGPGGNTIYF. The CDR3 bases are TGCAGCGTCCAAGGGACAGGGCCTGGTGGAAACACCATATATTTT.